The 13 T cell receptor beta chains presented below share a single source sample, sequenced in a study of identical twins. TCRdb fed the 5' RACE reads into MiXCR, producing one record per CDR3 protein. The data contain 400,000 to 550,000 distinct CDR3 sequences, approximately 15% of them singletons. These data were also reused for a study on yellow fever vaccine responses in identical twins.

What was sequenced was CD4+ T cells sorted from blood. All receptors come from a woman aged 18-29 years in good health.

This clonotype was observed a few times. The V call is TRBV28, the J call TRBJ2-5; 10 bases map to TRBD2. Germline CDR1 reads MDHEN; CDR2 reads SYDVKM. The CDR3 runs 16 residues. The V gene end was trimmed by 5 bases and the J gene end by 0 bases; junction bases not matched to a gene: 6. As DNA, the CDR3 is TGTGCCAGCAGTGGGCGGACTAGCGGATACCAAGAGACCCAGTACTTC. This translates into CASSGRTSGYQETQYF. The full variable domain, in which reference TRBV28 and TRBJ2-5 provide the parts outside the CDR3, is DVKVTQSSRYLVKRTGEKVFLECVQDMDHENMFWYRQDPGLGLRLIYFSYDVKMKEKGDIPEGYSVSREKKERFSLILESASTNQTSMYLCASSGRTSGYQETQYFGPGTRLLVL.

The chain employs TRBV11-1 and TRBJ2-3; D remains unclear. The CDR3 is made up of 18 amino acids. Trimming pared 1 base from V and 0 bases from J, leaving 17 bases between. Germline CDR1 SGHAT, CDR2 FQDESV (reference sequence). The CDR3 DNA reads as TGTGCCAGCAGCTTAGTCCGTTTAGCAAACCCTAGCACAGATACGCAGTATTTT. This translates into CASSLVRLANPSTDTQYF. The whole variable domain, filled in from reference TRBV11-1 and TRBJ2-3, reads EAEVAQSPRYKITEKSQAVAFWCDPISGHATLYWYRQILGQGPELLVQFQDESVVDDSQLPKDRFSAERLKGVDSTLKIQPAELGDSAMYLCASSLVRLANPSTDTQYFGPGTRLTVL.

The chain recombines TRBV4-1 with TRBJ2-1; D ambiguous. The CDR3 has 16 residues. V lost 4 bases and J 0 bases, leaving 13 bases between the germline ends. Germline loops: CDR1 MGHRA, CDR2 YSYEKL. CDR3 coding DNA: TGCGCCAGCAGCCTGTTAGAAATTAGCTCCTACAATGAGCAGTTCTTC. It translates to CASSLLEISSYNEQFF.

V and J are TRBV15 and TRBJ1-1; D is unclear. The germline CDR1 and CDR2 sequences are LNHNV and YYDKDF (reference sequence). This CDR3 contains 13 residues. Trimming cost V 2 bases and J 6 bases, with 10 bases left between them. CDR3 sequence: CATSRRSGSEAFF. The CDR3 DNA is TGTGCCACCAGCAGACGATCGGGCTCTGAAGCTTTCTTT.

This chain uses TRBV20-1 with TRBJ1-3; 8 bases agree with TRBD1. The CDR3 loop spans 13 amino acids. Trimming cost V 8 bases and J 0 bases; bases outside gene matches: 3. Germline CDR1 reads DFQATT; CDR2 reads SNEGSKA (reference sequence). The CDR3 DNA is TGCAGTACCAGGGGGCTCTCTGGAAACACCATATATTTT. Protein: CSTRGLSGNTIYF.

J is TRBJ1-3 and V is TRBV28; the D is unclear. The CDR3 sequence is 13 residues long. V was shortened by 5 bases and J by 0 bases, with 5 bases between the two germline ends. Germline-derived CDR1 and CDR2 are MDHEN and SYDVKM. The CDR3 loop is CASSGPSGNTIYF. The CDR3 DNA reads TGTGCCAGCAGTGGTCCCTCTGGAAACACCATATATTTT.

The rearrangement uses TRBV7-3 and TRBJ2-3; 8 nucleotides align to TRBD2. V lost 5 bases, J lost 1 base, and 11 bases stayed unmatched. The CDR3 sequence is 17 residues long. Germline V gene data show CDR1 as SGHTA and CDR2 as FQGTGA. CDR3 sequence reads: CASSASARGGRTDTQYF. As DNA, the CDR3 is TGTGCCAGCAGCGCCTCGGCCCGGGGGGGCCGCACAGATACGCAGTATTTT.

This clonotype was seen a few times. V usage is TRBV7-9 and J usage is TRBJ2-1; D is uncertain. This CDR3 region has 16 residues. Trimming cost V 3 bases and J 0 bases, with 12 bases left between them. The germline CDR1 and CDR2 sequences are SEHNR and FQNEAQ (reference sequence). CDR3 residues: CASSFVIGRSYNEQFF. The CDR3 DNA reads as TGTGCCAGCAGCTTCGTTATAGGCCGCTCCTACAATGAGCAGTTCTTC.

The chain joins TRBV20-1 to TRBJ2-7, with D perhaps TRBD1 (5 bases). V was trimmed by 7 bases and J by 1 base, leaving 11 bases between them. The germline V gene has CDR1 DFQATT and CDR2 SNEGSKA (reference sequence). CDR3 length: 12 residues. The CDR3 sequence is CSGEGVSYEQYF. CDR3 sequence (DNA): TGCAGTGGTGAAGGGGTATCCTACGAGCAGTACTTC.

This clonotype has more than one count but fewer than ten. This chain connects TRBV5-6 to TRBJ2-7; D unclear. Germline CDR1 is SGHDT and CDR2 is YYEEEE. V lost 5 bases and J lost 6, with 9 bases in between. CDR3 length: 11 residues. Here the CDR3 reads CASSDRGEQYF. DNA for the CDR3: TGTGCCAGCAGTGATCGTGGCGAGCAGTACTTC.

This clonotype was picked up a small number of times. CDR3 amino acids: CSVEAGQETQYF. For the CDR3, the DNA is TGCAGCGTTGAGGCAGGCCAAGAGACCCAGTACTTC. This rearrangement joins TRBV29-1 to TRBJ2-5; D gene uncertain. The CDR3 consists of 12 residues. The V and J ends lost 3 bases and 1 base respectively, with 6 bases between them. The germline CDR1 and CDR2 sequences are SQVTM and ANQGSEA.

This clonotype was picked up a small number of times. This chain links TRBV24-1 with TRBJ1-2; no definite D call. CDR3 length: 11 residues. The germline V gene has CDR1 KGHDR and CDR2 SFDVKD. Trimming removed 5 bases from V and 4 bases from J, with 4 bases in between. As DNA, the CDR3 is TGTGCCACCAGTGGAGGCTATGGCTACACCTTC. Translated, it gives CATSGGYGYTF.

This clonotype was detected many times. The gene calls are TRBV25-1 and TRBJ1-1; 8 bases align to TRBD1. The CDR3 has 14 amino acids. V shed 5 bases, J shed 8 bases, and the junction held 10 bases outside the gene matches. CDR1 and CDR2 from the germline V gene are MGHDK and SYGVNS. The CDR3 loop reads CASSPLTGAREAFF. In DNA form, the CDR3 reads TGTGCCAGCAGTCCTTTGACAGGGGCCAGAGAAGCTTTCTTT.